This TCR beta chain was identified in a study of OX40 agonist ivuxolimab in advanced cancers. Background on the study: Dose-escalation patients suffered from hepatocellular carcinoma, melanoma, renal cell or head and neck cancer. Prior anti-PD-1, anti-PD-L1 or anti-CTLA-4 therapy did not bar entry, and around 39% had some.

The assay was immunoSEQ multiplex PCR, and TCRdb's table has in-frame clones only and misses some. The sample yields roughly 53,000 clones, about 82% seen once. Study-wide findings and caveats: On average, a greater number of expanded clones characterised CD8+ T cells relative to CD4+.

About this clone itself: Its antigen is unknown.

The receptor was isolated from an adult with an advanced solid tumor such as melanoma, head and neck, liver or kidney cancer. The material sequenced was CD4+ or CD8+ T cells sorted from blood, taken in a trial of the OX40 agonist ivuxolimab.

CDR3 protein: CASSEGLAGGKTQYF. CDR3 in DNA: TGTGCCAGCAGTGAGGGACTAGCGGGAGGAAAGACCCAGTACTTC. The V and J genes are TRBV7-7 and TRBJ2-5; 15 bases map to TRBD2. Per germline, CDR1 SSHAT and CDR2 FNYEAQ (reference sequence). This CDR3 has 15 amino acids. The J segment lost 6 bases and the V segment lost 6 bases, leaving 5 bases of the junction unmatched.